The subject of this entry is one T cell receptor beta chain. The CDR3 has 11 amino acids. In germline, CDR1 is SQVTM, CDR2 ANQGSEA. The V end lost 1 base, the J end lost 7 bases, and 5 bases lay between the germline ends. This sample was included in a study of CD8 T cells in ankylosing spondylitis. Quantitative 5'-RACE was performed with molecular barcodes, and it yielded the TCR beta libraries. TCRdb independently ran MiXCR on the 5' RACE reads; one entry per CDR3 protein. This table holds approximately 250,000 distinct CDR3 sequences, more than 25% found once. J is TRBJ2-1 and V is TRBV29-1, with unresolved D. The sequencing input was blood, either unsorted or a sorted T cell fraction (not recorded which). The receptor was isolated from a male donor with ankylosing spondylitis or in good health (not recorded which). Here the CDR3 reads CSVEVGNEQFF. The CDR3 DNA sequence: TGCAGCGTTGAAGTTGGGAATGAGCAGTTCTTC.